Reported below is one T cell receptor (beta chain). Only in-frame clones appear in the TCRdb table, and some are missing; sequencing was by immunoSEQ multiplex PCR. The table records 30,000 to 40,000 clones, approximately 83% of them present only once. Looked up from germline, CDR1 is LNHDA and CDR2 is SQIVND (reference sequence). V was cut by 5 bases and J by 3 bases, with 11 bases left in between. The CDR3 covers 15 residues. These data originate in a study of blood T cell repertoires in COVID-19. Source material: peripheral blood. The rearrangement joins TRBV19 to TRBJ1-6; D gene ambiguous. The TCR sequence derives from a woman of 80 years or more with active or convalescent COVID-19. The CDR3 spells CASSAQALYNSPLHF. Here the CDR3 DNA reads TGTGCCAGTAGTGCCCAGGCCCTCTATAATTCACCCCTCCACTTT.